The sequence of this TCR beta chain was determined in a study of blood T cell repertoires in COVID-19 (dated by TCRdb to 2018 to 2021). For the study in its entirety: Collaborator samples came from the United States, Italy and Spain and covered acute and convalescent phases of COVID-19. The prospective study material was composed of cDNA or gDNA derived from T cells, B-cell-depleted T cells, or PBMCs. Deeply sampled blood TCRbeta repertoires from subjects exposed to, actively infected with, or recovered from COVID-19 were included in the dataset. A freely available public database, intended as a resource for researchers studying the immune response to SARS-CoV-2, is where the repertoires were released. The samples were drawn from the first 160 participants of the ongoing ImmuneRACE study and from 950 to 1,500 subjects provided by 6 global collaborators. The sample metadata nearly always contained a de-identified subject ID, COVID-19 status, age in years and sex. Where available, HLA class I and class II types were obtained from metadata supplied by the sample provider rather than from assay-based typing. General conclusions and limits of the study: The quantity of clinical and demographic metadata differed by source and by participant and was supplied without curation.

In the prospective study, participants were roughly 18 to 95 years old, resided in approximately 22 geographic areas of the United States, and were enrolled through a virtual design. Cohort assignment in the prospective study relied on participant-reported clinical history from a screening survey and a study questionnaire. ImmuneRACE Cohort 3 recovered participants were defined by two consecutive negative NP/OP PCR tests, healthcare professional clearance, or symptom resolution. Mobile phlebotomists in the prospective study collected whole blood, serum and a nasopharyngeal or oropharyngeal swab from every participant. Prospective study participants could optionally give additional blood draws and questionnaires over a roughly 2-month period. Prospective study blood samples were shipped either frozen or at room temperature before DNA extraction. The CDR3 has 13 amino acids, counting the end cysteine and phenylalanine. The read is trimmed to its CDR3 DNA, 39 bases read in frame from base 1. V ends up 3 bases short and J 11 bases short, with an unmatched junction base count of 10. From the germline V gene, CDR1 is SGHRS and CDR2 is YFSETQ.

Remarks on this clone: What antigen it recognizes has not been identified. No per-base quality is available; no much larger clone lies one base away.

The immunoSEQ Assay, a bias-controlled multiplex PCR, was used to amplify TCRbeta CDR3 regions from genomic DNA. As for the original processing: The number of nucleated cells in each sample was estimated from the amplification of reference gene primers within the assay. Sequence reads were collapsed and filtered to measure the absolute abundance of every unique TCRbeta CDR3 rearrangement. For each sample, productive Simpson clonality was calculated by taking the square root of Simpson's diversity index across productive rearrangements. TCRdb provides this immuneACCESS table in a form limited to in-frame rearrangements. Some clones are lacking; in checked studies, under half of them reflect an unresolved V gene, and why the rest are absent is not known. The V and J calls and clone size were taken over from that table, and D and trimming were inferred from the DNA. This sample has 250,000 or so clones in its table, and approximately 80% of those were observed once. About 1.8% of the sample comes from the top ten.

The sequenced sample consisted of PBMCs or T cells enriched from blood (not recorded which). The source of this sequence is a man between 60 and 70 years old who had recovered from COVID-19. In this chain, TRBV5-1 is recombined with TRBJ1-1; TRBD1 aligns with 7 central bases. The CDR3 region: CASSSETGAGAFF. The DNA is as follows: TGCGCCAGCAGCTCAGAAACAGGGGCGGGTGCTTTCTTT.